Listed here is a single T cell receptor beta chain. TCRdb's table, derived via immunoSEQ multiplex PCR, lists solely in-frame clones and lacks some. Altogether about 110,000 clones are present, just over 90% being singletons, with the ten largest covering 6% to 8%. The sample is drawn from a study of control samples from healthy donors and cancer patients. Germline CDR1 is LNHDA and CDR2 is SQIVND (reference sequence). Between the trimmed V and J ends, which lost 4 bases and 6 bases, there was a span of 14 bases. CDR3 length: 14 residues. This TCR derives from a woman under 30 in good health. Specimen: blood. The rearrangement uses TRBV19 and TRBJ2-3; D is possibly TRBD2 (6 bases). Written as DNA, the CDR3 is TGTGCCAGTAGTAAGTCTAGCGTGGGGGATACGCAGTATTTT. It translates to CASSKSSVGDTQYF.